This T cell receptor beta chain comes out of a study of cytomegalovirus exposure and HLA in healthy donors. The PCR used 60 Vbeta and 13 Jbeta primers. Only in-frame clones appear in the TCRdb table, and some are missing; sequencing was by immunoSEQ multiplex PCR. The table records 130,000 or so clones, around four fifths of them present only once. Concerning this clone itself: The antigen remains undetermined.

Findings and limits, study-wide: Despite most TCR sequences being rare, some public TCRs occurred in many donors. In a later analysis, productive TCRs from donors in an Asian-associated ancestry cluster reportedly carried fewer N-insertions than the cohort mean.

CDR3 length equals 13 residues. Germline loops: CDR1 GTSNPN, CDR2 SVGIG (reference sequence). V shed 4 bases and J shed 4 bases, with 13 bases lying between them. The genes are TRBV30 and TRBJ1-1, with TRBD1 as a possible D gene (6 bases). The sequencing input was PBMCs. The sequence derives from a woman between 45 and 65 years old in good health and CMV-seropositive. The CDR3 sequence: CAWTLARGTEAFF. CDR3 DNA sequence: TGTGCCTGGACCCTGGCCAGGGGCACTGAAGCTTTCTTT.